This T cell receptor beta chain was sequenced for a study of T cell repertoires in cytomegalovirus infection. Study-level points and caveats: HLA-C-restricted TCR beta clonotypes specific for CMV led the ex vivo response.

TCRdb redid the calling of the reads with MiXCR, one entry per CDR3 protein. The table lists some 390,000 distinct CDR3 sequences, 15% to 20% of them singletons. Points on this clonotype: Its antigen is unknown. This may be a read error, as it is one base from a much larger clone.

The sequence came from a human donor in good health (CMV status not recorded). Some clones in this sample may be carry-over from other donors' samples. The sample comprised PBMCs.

CDR3 in amino acids: CASSLSGGGEQYF. The DNA for the CDR3 is TGTGCCAGCAGCCTCAGCGGGGGGGGCGAGCAGTACTTC. The chain employs TRBV7-8 and TRBJ2-7; 10 nucleotides align to TRBD2. The CDR3 spans 13 residues. The V and J ends lost 5 bases and 6 bases, in that order; junction bases with no gene match: 4. Germline loops: CDR1 SGHVS, CDR2 FQNEAQ.